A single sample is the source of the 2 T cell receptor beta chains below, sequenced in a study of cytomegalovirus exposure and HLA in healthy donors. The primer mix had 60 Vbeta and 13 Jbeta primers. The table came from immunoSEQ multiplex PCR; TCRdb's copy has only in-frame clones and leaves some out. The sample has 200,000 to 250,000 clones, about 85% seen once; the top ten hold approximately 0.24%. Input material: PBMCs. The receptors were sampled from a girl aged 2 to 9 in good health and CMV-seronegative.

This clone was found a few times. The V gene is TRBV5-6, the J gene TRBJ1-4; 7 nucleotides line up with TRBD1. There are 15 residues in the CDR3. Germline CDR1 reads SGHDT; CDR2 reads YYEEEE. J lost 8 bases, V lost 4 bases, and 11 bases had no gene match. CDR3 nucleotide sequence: TGTGCCAGCAGCGCCCTCCGGGACAGAACGGAAAAACTGTTTTTT. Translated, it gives CASSALRDRTEKLFF.

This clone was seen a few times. CDR3 sequence: CSVGGLVTVNTEAFF. CDR3 sequence (DNA): TGCAGCGTTGGGGGCCTGGTGACAGTCAACACTGAAGCTTTCTTT. The rearrangement joins TRBV29-1 to TRBJ1-1; TRBD1 might be the D (5 bases). The CDR3 spans 15 residues. V lost 4 bases and J lost 2, with 17 bases in between. CDR1 and CDR2 from the germline V gene are SQVTM and ANQGSEA. Using reference TRBV29-1 and TRBJ1-1 for the parts outside the CDR3, the full variable domain is SAVISQKPSRDICQRGTSLTIQCQVDSQVTMMFWYRQQPGQSLTLIATANQGSEATYESGFVIDKFPISRPNLTFSTLTVSNMSPEDSSIYLCSVGGLVTVNTEAFFGQGTRLTVV.